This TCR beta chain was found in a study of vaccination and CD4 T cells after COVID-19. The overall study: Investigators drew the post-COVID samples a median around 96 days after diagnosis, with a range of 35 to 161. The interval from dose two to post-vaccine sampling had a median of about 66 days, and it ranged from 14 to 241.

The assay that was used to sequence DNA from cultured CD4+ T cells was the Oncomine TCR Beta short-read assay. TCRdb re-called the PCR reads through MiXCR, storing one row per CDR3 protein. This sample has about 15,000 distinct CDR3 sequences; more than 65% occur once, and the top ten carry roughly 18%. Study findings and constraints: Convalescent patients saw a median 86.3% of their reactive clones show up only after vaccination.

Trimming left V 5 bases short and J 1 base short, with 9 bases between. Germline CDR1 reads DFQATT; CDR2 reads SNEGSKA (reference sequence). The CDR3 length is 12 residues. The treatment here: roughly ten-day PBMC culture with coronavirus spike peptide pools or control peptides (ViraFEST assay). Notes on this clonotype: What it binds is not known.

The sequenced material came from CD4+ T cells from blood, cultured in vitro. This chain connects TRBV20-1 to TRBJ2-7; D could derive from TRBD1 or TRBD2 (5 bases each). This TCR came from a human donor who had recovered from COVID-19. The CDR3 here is CSAGWGSYEQYF. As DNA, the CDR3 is TGCAGTGCTGGCTGGGGGTCCTACGAGCAGTACTTC.